This T cell receptor (beta chain) came from a study of blood T cells in healthy people across ages. CDR3 length: 15 amino acids. Trimming took 0 bases from V and 5 from J; bases not matched to a gene: 4. Germline loops: CDR1 KGHDR, CDR2 SFDVKD. This clonotype was seen only a few times. Its antigen is as yet unknown. Then a second PCR, running roughly 6 to 11 cycles, was carried out with a sample-barcoded 5' primer and a J-beta primer mix. TCRdb re-analysed the 5' RACE reads in MiXCR, keeping a single row per CDR3 protein. The sample gives around 1,000,000 distinct CDR3 sequences, almost 25% of which show up once; around 0.75% is in the top ten. General observations from the study: Researchers report that TCR beta diversity correlated strongly with naive T cell percentage.

These data also featured in a second study, about T cells of mothers and their children.

Sample: blood. The receptor comes from a girl aged 2 to 10 in good health. V usage is TRBV24-1 and J usage is TRBJ2-3; 7 bases fit TRBD1. CDR3 amino acids: CATSDLTGAKDTQYF. CDR3 nucleotides: TGTGCCACCAGTGATTTGACAGGGGCTAAAGATACGCAGTATTTT.